The rows below give T cell receptor beta chains drawn from one sample of a study of blood T cell repertoires in COVID-19. The repertoire was sequenced with immunoSEQ multiplex PCR; TCRdb's copy has only in-frame clones and lacks some. The repertoire holds approximately 70,000 clones, with just under 90% as singletons. The material sequenced was peripheral blood. Receptors originate from a woman over 75 with active COVID-19. Each CDR3 is given with its conserved first and last residue. The order of the fields is J gene, clone size, V gene, D gene, CDR3 protein, CDR3 DNA. The D gene is left open where the match is weak. Where a row states a size, it is once, few, many or the class of an expanded clone; other rows omit it.

>TRBJ2-7|-|TRBV2|-
CASSDPRRAASYEQYF
TGTGCCAGCAGTGACCCACGGCGGGCCGCCTCCTACGAGCAGTACTTC
>TRBJ2-1|-|TRBV19|TRBD2
CASSATSGWGNEQFF
TGTGCCAGTAGCGCGACTAGCGGGTGGGGCAATGAGCAGTTCTTC
>TRBJ2-1|-|TRBV7-2|TRBD1
CASSLVGTGSYNEQFF
TGTGCCAGCAGCTTAGTGGGGACAGGGTCCTACAATGAGCAGTTCTTC
>TRBJ1-1|once|TRBV19|-
CASTPTGRNTEAFF
TGTGCCAGTACCCCAACAGGGCGCAACACTGAAGCTTTCTTT
>TRBJ2-7|-|TRBV10-3|TRBD2
CAIRGLAGGVQYF
TGTGCCATCAGAGGACTAGCGGGAGGGGTGCAGTACTTC
>TRBJ2-1|-|TRBV19|TRBD2
CASSIPSVAGGPWNEQFF
TGTGCCAGTAGTATCCCCTCTGTAGCGGGAGGGCCGTGGAATGAGCAGTTCTTC
>TRBJ1-2|-|TRBV7-2|-
CASSLTALRGGGYGYTF
TGTGCCAGCAGCTTAACCGCACTACGGGGGGGAGGCTATGGCTACACCTTC
>TRBJ2-5|-|TRBV4-3|TRBD2
CASSQQWGGLETQYF
TGCGCCAGCAGCCAACAGTGGGGGGGTTTAGAGACCCAGTACTTC
>TRBJ1-6|few|TRBV27|TRBD1
CASSPQRTGDRLYNSPLHF
TGTGCCAGCAGTCCCCAGCGGACAGGGGACCGACTATATAATTCACCCCTCCACTTT
>TRBJ1-1|-|TRBV27|-
CASSLSGTKNTEAFF
TGTGCCAGCAGTTTATCAGGGACAAAGAACACTGAAGCTTTCTTT
>TRBJ2-7|-|TRBV13|TRBD2
CASSSTSGPYEQYF
TGTGCCAGCAGCTCGACTAGCGGGCCCTACGAGCAGTACTTC
>TRBJ2-1|-|TRBV19|TRBD2
CASTVRAGGFEFF
TGTGCCAGTACGGTACGAGCGGGAGGGTTTGAGTTCTTC
>TRBJ1-2|-|TRBV28|TRBD1
CASSSYQQGSYTF
TGTGCCAGCAGTTCCTACCAACAGGGGAGCTACACCTTC
>TRBJ2-7|-|TRBV5-4|TRBD1
CASSPGQGAYEQYF
TGTGCCAGCAGCCCGGGACAGGGGGCCTACGAGCAGTACTTC
>TRBJ1-2|-|TRBV2|-
CASSEYGGIYGYTF
TGTGCCAGCAGTGAATATGGGGGGATCTATGGCTACACCTTC
>TRBJ2-5|-|TRBV3-1/TRBV3-2|TRBD1
CASSAQGPYQETQYF
TGTGCCAGCAGCGCACAGGGGCCCTACCAAGAGACCCAGTACTTC
>TRBJ1-2|-|TRBV5-6|TRBD1
CASSWTGGSSGYTF
TGTGCCAGCAGCTGGACAGGGGGATCTTCTGGCTACACCTTC
>TRBJ2-2|-|TRBV9|TRBD2
CASSVVTGGTGELFF
TGTGCCAGCAGCGTAGTAACGGGAGGCACCGGGGAGCTGTTTTTT
>TRBJ2-1|-|TRBV21-1|-
CASSKGGEQFF
TGTGCCAGCAGCAAGGGGGGTGAGCAGTTCTTC
>TRBJ2-7|-|TRBV9|TRBD2
CASSDRLADEQYF
TGTGCCAGCAGCGACCGACTAGCGGACGAGCAGTACTTC
>TRBJ1-2|-|TRBV10-3|-
CAISEPGGSQYGYTF
TGTGCCATCAGTGAGCCGGGGGGCAGTCAGTATGGCTACACCTTC
>TRBJ2-1|-|TRBV6-2/TRBV6-3|-
CASSPPARQEQFF
TGTGCCAGCAGTCCCCCGGCTAGACAGGAGCAGTTCTTC
>TRBJ2-7|-|TRBV20-1|-
CSASNRDFPYEQYF
TGCAGTGCTAGTAATAGGGACTTTCCCTACGAGCAGTACTTC
>TRBJ1-5|-|TRBV28|TRBD1
CASSLVDRAYSNQPQHF
TGTGCCAGCAGTTTAGTCGACAGGGCCTATAGCAATCAGCCCCAGCATTTT
>TRBJ2-2|-|TRBV24-1|TRBD1
CATRSTGLANTGELFF
TGTGCCACCAGATCGACAGGGCTCGCGAACACCGGGGAGCTGTTTTTT
>TRBJ2-7|-|TRBV28|-
CASRGFSVSYEQYF
TGTGCCAGCCGAGGGTTTAGCGTGTCCTACGAGCAGTACTTC
>TRBJ2-5|-|TRBV5-5|-
CASSLAGGAQETQYF
TGTGCCAGCAGCTTGGCTGGCGGGGCCCAAGAGACCCAGTACTTC
>TRBJ1-1|-|TRBV5-1|-
CASSLVRGTEAFF
TGCGCCAGCAGCTTGGTCCGCGGCACTGAAGCTTTCTTT
>TRBJ2-7|-|TRBV28|TRBD2
CASSFLPGLGAYEQYF
TGTGCCAGCAGTTTTCTCCCGGGACTAGGCGCATACGAGCAGTACTTC
>TRBJ2-1|-|TRBV6-5|TRBD1
CASSSGGEQFF
TGTGCCAGCAGTTCAGGGGGCGAGCAGTTCTTC
>TRBJ2-2|-|TRBV3-1/TRBV3-2|-
CASTQRLIFNTGELFF
TGTGCCAGCACCCAGAGGCTGATTTTTAACACCGGGGAGCTGTTTTTT
>TRBJ1-5|-|TRBV28|TRBD1
CASSGTGGNQPQHF
TGTGCCAGCAGCGGGACAGGGGGCAATCAGCCCCAGCATTTT
>TRBJ1-4|-|TRBV7-9|-
CASSLAGDGNEKLFF
TGTGCCAGCAGCTTGGCAGGGGATGGTAATGAAAAACTGTTTTTT
>TRBJ2-1|-|TRBV20-1|-
CSARPYNEQFF
TGCAGTGCTAGACCGTACAATGAGCAGTTCTTC
>TRBJ2-4|-|TRBV11-1|-
CASSPRGAVNIQYF
TGTGCCAGCAGCCCCCGGGGGGCCGTAAACATTCAGTACTTC
>TRBJ2-3|-|TRBV9|-
CASSANQDRMSTDTQYF
TGTGCCAGCAGCGCCAACCAGGACAGAATGAGCACAGATACGCAGTATTTT
>TRBJ2-7|-|TRBV18|TRBD2
CASSSSRGTSGMTPYEQYF
TGTGCCAGCTCATCGTCACGCGGGACTAGCGGGATGACCCCCTACGAGCAGTACTTC
>TRBJ1-2|-|TRBV7-3|-
CASSPGHAGDKYGYTF
TGTGCCAGCAGCCCAGGACACGCGGGAGATAAATATGGCTACACCTTC
>TRBJ2-7|once|TRBV27|TRBD1
CASSGNRGYSYEQYF
TGTGCCAGCAGCGGGAACAGGGGATACTCCTACGAGCAGTACTTC
>TRBJ2-7|-|TRBV28|-
CASSLVGLTYEQYF
TGTGCCAGCAGTTTAGTCGGGTTAACCTACGAGCAGTACTTC
>TRBJ1-1|once|TRBV28|-
CASSLIPWVWEGSPSLAFF
TGTGCCAGCAGTTTAATCCCCTGGGTATGGGAGGGGTCTCCCAGTCTAGCTTTCTTT
>TRBJ2-7|-|TRBV7-8|-
CASSPSRQFSYEQYF
TGTGCCAGCAGCCCCTCTAGGCAGTTCTCCTACGAGCAGTACTTC
>TRBJ2-3|-|TRBV28|TRBD1
CASSLWGTGEKNTQYF
TGTGCCAGCAGTTTATGGGGGACAGGGGAGAAAAATACGCAGTATTTT
>TRBJ1-1|-|TRBV2|-
CASSRDFMNTEAFF
TGTGCCAGCAGTCGGGATTTCATGAACACTGAAGCTTTCTTT
>TRBJ2-3|-|TRBV4-1|TRBD1
CASSPRTGFTDTQYF
TGCGCCAGCAGCCCGCGGACAGGGTTCACAGATACGCAGTATTTT
>TRBJ1-1|-|TRBV6-6|-
CASSYFQGGSSEAFF
TGTGCCAGCAGTTACTTCCAGGGAGGTTCCTCTGAAGCTTTCTTT
>TRBJ2-3|-|TRBV15|-
CATSRDSGGDTDTQYF
TGTGCCACCAGCAGAGATAGTGGAGGGGACACAGATACGCAGTATTTT
>TRBJ1-1|once|TRBV6-6|-
CASSFRRGLDTEAFF
TGTGCCAGCAGCTTCAGGAGGGGCCTGGACACTGAAGCTTTCTTT
>TRBJ1-5|-|TRBV18|-
CASSPGRVNQPQHF
TGTGCCAGCTCACCGGGCAGGGTCAATCAGCCCCAGCATTTT
>TRBJ1-1|-|TRBV2|-
CASSPRTAGGEAFF
TGTGCCAGCAGTCCGCGGACAGCAGGTGGTGAAGCTTTCTTT
>TRBJ1-5|-|TRBV7-8|-
CASSLVQSHQPQHF
TGTGCCAGCAGCTTAGTTCAGTCTCATCAGCCCCAGCATTTT
>TRBJ2-4|-|TRBV4-3|-
CASSLVGGAYIQYF
TGCGCCAGCAGCCTAGTGGGGGGGGCGTACATTCAGTACTTC
>TRBJ2-2|few|TRBV15|TRBD2
CATSRGPSGYTGELFF
TGTGCCACCAGCAGAGGCCCTAGCGGTTACACCGGGGAGCTGTTTTTT